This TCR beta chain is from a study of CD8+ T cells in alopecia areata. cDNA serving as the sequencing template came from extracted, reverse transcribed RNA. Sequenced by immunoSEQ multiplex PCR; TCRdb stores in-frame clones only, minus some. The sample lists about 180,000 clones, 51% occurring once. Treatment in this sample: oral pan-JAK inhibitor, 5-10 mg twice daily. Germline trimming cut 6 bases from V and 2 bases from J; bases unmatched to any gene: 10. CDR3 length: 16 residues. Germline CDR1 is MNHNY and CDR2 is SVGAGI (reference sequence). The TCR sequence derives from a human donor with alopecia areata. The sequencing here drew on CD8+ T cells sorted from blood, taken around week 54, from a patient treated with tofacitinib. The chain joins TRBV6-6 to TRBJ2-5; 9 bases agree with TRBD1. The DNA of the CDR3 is TGTGCCAGCAGCCCTGGACAGGGGAGTTGGCAAGAGACCCAGTACTTC. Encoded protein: CASSPGQGSWQETQYF.